This is a list of T cell receptor beta chains from one sample in a study of cytomegalovirus exposure and HLA in healthy donors. Sequenced by immunoSEQ multiplex PCR; TCRdb stores in-frame clones only, minus some. This sample yields around 190,000 clones, of which 70% to 80% are seen a single time; 4% to 4.5% belongs to the top ten. Material for sequencing was PBMCs. Receptors were obtained from a woman aged 25 to 39 in good health and CMV-seropositive. Both conserved end residues are part of each CDR3. D genes are given only for firm matches. The size of a clone is reported for some rows only, either as once, few or many, or as a class for expanded clones.

TRBV7-9,.,TRBJ2-1,14,TRBD2,TGTGCCAGCAGCGTCAGCGGGGGGTCCAATGAGCAGTTCTTC,CASSVSGGSNEQFF
TRBV7-8,.,TRBJ2-1,15,TRBD1,TGTGCCAGCAGCGCCCGGAGGGACAGGGCTCATGAGCAGTTCTTC,CASSARRDRAHEQFF
TRBV29-1,.,TRBJ1-1,14,TRBD1,TGCAGCGTTGAGGTAAAGCAGGGGGACACTGAAGCTTTCTTT,CSVEVKQGDTEAFF
TRBV4-3,.,TRBJ2-7,16,TRBD2,TGCGCCAGCAGCCAAGATTCGGCGGGGGACTCCTACGAGCAGTACTTC,CASSQDSAGDSYEQYF
TRBV6-5,.,TRBJ1-2,16,TRBD1,TGTGCCAGCAGTTACGGGCAGGGGGGTACTCACTATGGCTACACCTTC,CASSYGQGGTHYGYTF
TRBV2,.,TRBJ2-7,11,.,TGTGCCAGCAGTGAACGCTACGAGCAGTACTTC,CASSERYEQYF
TRBV6-5,once,TRBJ1-6,15,.,TGTGCCAGCACCTTAACCGGGACATATAATTCACCCCTCCACTTT,CASTLTGTYNSPLHF
TRBV7-6,.,TRBJ2-5,15,TRBD2,TGTGCCAGCACCGAACTAGCGGGAGGGGGGGAGACCCAGTACTTC,CASTELAGGGETQYF
TRBV5-6,.,TRBJ1-4,15,.,TGTGCCAGCAGCAAGACCGTTGGGTCGGAGAAAAGGCTGTTTTTT,CASSKTVGSEKRLFF
TRBV19,.,TRBJ2-1,14,TRBD2,TGTGCCAGTAGGGCGGGAGGTCCCTACAATGAGCAGTTCTTC,CASRAGGPYNEQFF
TRBV6-1,.,TRBJ1-1,13,.,TGTGCCTCCAAACCGACAGGCGACACTGAAGCTTTCTTT,CASKPTGDTEAFF
TRBV21-1,.,TRBJ2-1,14,.,TGTGCCAGCAGCAAATGTTCTAGCGACAATGAGCAGTTCTTC,CASSKCSSDNEQFF
TRBV7-8,.,TRBJ1-5,15,.,TGTGCCAGCTCGACAGAGATTCTCAGCAATCAGCCCCAGCATTTT,CASSTEILSNQPQHF
TRBV7-2,.,TRBJ2-7,17,TRBD2,TGTGCCAGCAGCCAGGGACTAGCGGGAGTTACCTCCTACGAGCAGTACTTC,CASSQGLAGVTSYEQYF
TRBV15,.,TRBJ2-7,13,TRBD2,TGTGCCACCAGCCCAAGGGGAGGGGCCTCCTCCCGCTTC,CATSPRGGASSRF
TRBV20-1,.,TRBJ1-5,10,.,TGCAGTGCTAGTGGCCAGCCCCAGCATTTT,CSASGQPQHF
TRBV4-1,.,TRBJ1-1,14,.,TGCGCCAGCAGCCAAGACGAAACAGAGTATGAAGCTTTCTTT,CASSQDETEYEAFF
TRBV2,.,TRBJ2-5,12,.,TGTGCCAGCAGTGAAAGGGGAGAGACCCAGTACTTC,CASSERGETQYF
TRBV4-1,.,TRBJ1-5,15,.,TGCGCCAGCAGCCCAGCAGGGCAGGGCAATCAGCCCCAGCATTTT,CASSPAGQGNQPQHF
TRBV4-2,.,TRBJ1-5,16,.,TGTGCCAGCAGCCAAGATCTACAGGGAGGCAATCAGCCCCAGCATTTT,CASSQDLQGGNQPQHF
TRBV6-5,once,TRBJ1-4,16,.,TGTGCCAGCAGTTACTCCTTCGGTGTGAAATGGGAAAAACTGTTTTTT,CASSYSFGVKWEKLFF
TRBV5-4,.,TRBJ2-7,15,TRBD1,TGTGCCAGCAGCCCTGGGACAGACCGACCCTCCGAGCAGTACTTC,CASSPGTDRPSEQYF
TRBV28,.,TRBJ1-2,16,TRBD1,TGTGCCAGCAGCTTAGCTCCATCGGGACAGCCCTATGGCTACACCTTC,CASSLAPSGQPYGYTF
TRBV11-3,.,TRBJ2-2,14,.,TGTGCCAGCAGCCCCACAGTGAACACCGGGGAGCTGTTTTTT,CASSPTVNTGELFF
TRBV6-5,.,TRBJ1-5,14,.,TGTGCCAGCAGATCCCCCCAGGGTGATCAGCCCCAGCATTTT,CASRSPQGDQPQHF
TRBV6-4,.,TRBJ2-1,14,TRBD2,TGTGCCAGCAGTGCACTAGCGGGATGGGATGAGCAGTTCTTC,CASSALAGWDEQFF
TRBV7-7,.,TRBJ2-1,16,TRBD2,TGTGCCAGCAGCCCATCCGGGACTAGCGTCCCCAATGAGCAGTTCTTC,CASSPSGTSVPNEQFF